The clone carrying this T cell receptor beta chain was counted a few times. Treatment described: oral pan-JAK inhibitor, 5-10 mg twice daily. The sample originates from a study of CD8+ T cells in alopecia areata. Germline V lookup: CDR1 MNHEY, CDR2 SVGAGI. The CDR3 is 16 residues long. V was trimmed by 2 bases and J by 6 bases, leaving 19 bases between them. The sequencing template was cDNA reverse transcribed from extracted RNA. The repertoire was sequenced with immunoSEQ multiplex PCR; TCRdb's copy has only in-frame clones and lacks some. The sample has tens of thousands of clones, around 67% seen once.

The receptor was derived from a human donor with alopecia areata. The rearrangement uses TRBV6-5 and TRBJ1-2; D may be TRBD1 (5 bases). Sequenced material: CD8+ T cells sorted from blood, taken at week 24, from a patient treated with tofacitinib. CDR3 sequence reads: CASSYGSQWEGNGYTF. The CDR3, as DNA: TGTGCCAGCAGTTACGGGTCCCAATGGGAGGGGAATGGCTACACCTTC.